The rows below give T cell receptor beta chains drawn from one sample of a study of shared clonotypes between healthy human individuals. This table comes from immunoSEQ multiplex PCR, and its TCRdb copy is limited to in-frame clones, with some not included. Of about 610,000 clones in the sample, roughly 96% were seen once. Sequenced sample: naive CD8+ T cells sorted from blood. These receptors were taken from a woman in her 30s in good health. Both conserved end residues are part of each CDR3. D genes are given only for firm matches. Only part of the rows carry a size: once, few, many, or a class if the clone is expanded.

j_call | v_call | d_call | clone_size | cdr3_aa | cdr3_nt
TRBJ2-1 | TRBV10-2 | . | . | CASSTDYNEQFF | TGCGCCAGCAGCACAGACTACAATGAGCAGTTCTTC
TRBJ2-1 | TRBV2 | . | . | CASSTDSQKGSYNEQFF | TGTGCCAGCAGCACCGATAGCCAGAAAGGTTCCTACAATGAGCAGTTCTTC
TRBJ2-7 | TRBV27 | . | . | CASSRVSMGYEQYF | TGTGCCAGCAGCAGGGTCAGTATGGGCTACGAGCAGTACTTC
TRBJ1-3 | TRBV18 | . | . | CASSPRERNTIYF | TGTGCCAGCTCACCACGCGAACGAAACACCATATATTTT
TRBJ2-3 | TRBV7-6 | . | . | CASSPRTKSTDTQYF | TGTGCCAGCAGCCCCCGGACTAAAAGCACAGATACGCAGTATTTT
TRBJ1-4 | TRBV28 | TRBD1 | . | CASRGQGETNEKLFF | TGTGCCAGCAGAGGACAGGGAGAAACTAATGAAAAACTGTTTTTT
TRBJ2-7 | TRBV19 | TRBD1 | . | CASSIDLGQAEQYF | TGTGCCAGTAGTATAGATCTCGGACAGGCCGAGCAGTACTTC
TRBJ2-3 | TRBV4-1 | TRBD1 | . | CASSQVGGADTQYF | TGCGCCAGCAGCCAAGTAGGGGGCGCAGATACGCAGTATTTT
TRBJ2-7 | TRBV27 | TRBD2 | once | CASSVSGTDYEQYF | TGTGCCAGCAGTGTTAGCGGGACGGACTACGAGCAGTACTTC
TRBJ2-7 | TRBV4-2 | TRBD2 | . | CASSQGTSVSSYEQYF | TGTGCCAGCAGCCAAGGGACTAGCGTAAGCTCCTACGAGCAGTACTTC
TRBJ1-2 | TRBV2 | TRBD1 | . | CAILDRGNYGYTF | TGTGCCATACTTGACAGGGGGAACTATGGCTACACCTTC
TRBJ1-2 | TRBV6-5 | . | . | CASSYRLEGYGYTF | TGTGCCAGCAGTTACAGGCTAGAAGGTTATGGCTACACCTTC
TRBJ2-7 | TRBV5-5 | TRBD1 | . | CASSLDRGRNEQYF | TGTGCCAGCAGCCTGGACAGGGGACGGAACGAGCAGTACTTC
TRBJ2-3 | TRBV2 | . | . | CASSPGPHEMSDTQYF | TGTGCCAGCAGCCCCGGGCCCCACGAGATGTCAGATACGCAGTATTTT
TRBJ2-5 | TRBV27 | TRBD1 | . | CASSLSRGHQETQYF | TGTGCCAGCAGTTTATCCAGGGGGCACCAAGAGACCCAGTACTTC
TRBJ2-1 | TRBV6-6 | . | . | CASSYSVGGTYNEQFF | TGTGCCAGCAGTTACTCGGTTGGGGGAACCTACAATGAGCAGTTCTTC
TRBJ2-2 | TRBV6-1 | . | . | CASSELALRSAQISGELFF | TGTGCCAGCAGTGAATTGGCATTAAGATCCGCACAAATAAGCGGGGAGCTGTTTTTT
TRBJ2-3 | TRBV29-1 | . | . | CSMSPASHTNTQYF | TGCAGCATGTCACCTGCGTCCCACACAAATACGCAGTATTTT
TRBJ2-7 | TRBV2 | TRBD2 | . | CASSGLAQAYEQYF | TGTGCCAGCAGCGGACTAGCGCAGGCCTACGAGCAGTACTTC
TRBJ1-1 | TRBV19 | . | once | CASSIDRGTEAFF | TGTGCCAGTAGTATAGATCGGGGAACTGAAGCTTTCTTT
TRBJ2-7 | TRBV6-6 | . | . | CASSYSAYEQYF | TGTGCCAGCAGTTACTCCGCCTACGAGCAGTACTTC
TRBJ1-1 | TRBV4-1 | . | . | CASSQDLNLGTEAFF | TGCGCCAGCAGCCAAGATCTTAATTTGGGCACTGAAGCTTTCTTT
TRBJ2-3 | TRBV6-6 | . | . | CASSYSNRDTQYF | TGTGCCAGCAGTTACTCGAACCGAGATACGCAGTATTTT
TRBJ1-2 | TRBV6-1 | . | . | CASRTDASYGYTF | TGTGCCAGCAGGACAGATGCAAGCTATGGCTACACCTTC
TRBJ2-1 | TRBV14 | . | . | CASSQEGHNEQFF | TGTGCCAGCAGCCAAGAAGGACACAATGAGCAGTTCTTC
TRBJ2-7 | TRBV7-8 | TRBD2 | once | CASSSFALAGGPYEQYF | TGTGCCAGCAGCTCCTTTGCATTAGCGGGAGGCCCCTACGAGCAGTACTTC
TRBJ2-7 | TRBV28 | . | . | CASSAGTVNYEQYF | TGTGCCAGCAGTGCCGGGACGGTAAACTACGAGCAGTACTTC
TRBJ1-2 | TRBV6-5 | . | . | CASSYSHPENYGYTF | TGTGCCAGCAGTTACTCCCACCCGGAGAACTATGGCTACACCTTC
TRBJ2-6 | TRBV27 | . | . | CASSLTRPYLSGEANVLTF | TGTGCCAGCAGTTTAACCAGGCCGTACCTCTCTGGGGAGGCCAACGTCCTGACTTTC
TRBJ2-7 | TRBV7-9 | TRBD1 | . | CASSFAMTGIQDEQYF | TGTGCCAGCAGCTTCGCCATGACAGGGATTCAGGACGAGCAGTACTTC
TRBJ2-3 | TRBV6-5 | . | . | CASSPGQTLPDTQYF | TGTGCCAGCAGTCCAGGACAGACCCTGCCAGATACGCAGTATTTT
TRBJ2-2 | TRBV27 | TRBD2 | once | CASSLFGGDGTGELFF | TGTGCCAGCAGTTTATTTGGGGGGGATGGGACCGGGGAGCTGTTTTTT
TRBJ2-7 | TRBV5-8 | . | once | CASSVFNYEQYF | TGTGCCAGCAGCGTATTCAACTACGAGCAGTACTTC
TRBJ1-1 | TRBV5-5 | . | . | CASSLFRGSTEAFF | TGTGCCAGCAGCTTGTTTCGTGGGTCTACTGAAGCTTTCTTT
TRBJ2-7 | TRBV9 | . | . | CASNPLLGRGVSYEQYF | TGTGCCAGCAACCCTCTATTGGGGAGGGGGGTCTCCTACGAGCAGTACTTC
TRBJ2-7 | TRBV5-1 | . | . | CASSFDSGSYEQYF | TGCGCCAGCAGCTTCGATAGCGGTTCCTACGAGCAGTACTTC
TRBJ2-4 | TRBV6-1 | . | . | CASSETVKNIQYF | TGTGCCAGCAGTGAAACGGTTAAAAACATTCAGTACTTC
TRBJ2-1 | TRBV7-8 | TRBD2 | . | CASSLVQRESSYNEQFF | TGTGCCAGCAGCTTAGTGCAGCGGGAGAGCTCCTACAATGAGCAGTTCTTC
TRBJ2-3 | TRBV9 | TRBD2 | . | CASSVALGLAGSTDTQYF | TGTGCCAGCAGCGTAGCCTTAGGACTAGCGGGATCCACAGATACGCAGTATTTT
TRBJ2-7 | TRBV28 | . | . | CASSPLREHTYEQYF | TGTGCCAGCAGTCCCTTGAGGGAGCACACCTACGAGCAGTACTTC
TRBJ2-3 | TRBV30 | . | . | CAWTDSGETQYF | TGTGCCTGGACCGACTCCGGGGAGACGCAGTATTTT
TRBJ2-7 | TRBV30 | . | . | CAWSVRGTFYEQYF | TGTGCCTGGAGTGTACGCGGGACATTCTACGAGCAGTACTTC
TRBJ1-5 | TRBV27 | . | . | CASSFRASNQPQHF | TGTGCCAGCAGTTTCCGGGCCAGCAATCAGCCCCAGCATTTT
TRBJ2-7 | TRBV27 | . | . | CASSLSPGSGNYEQYF | TGTGCCAGCAGTTTAAGCCCCGGTAGCGGCAACTACGAGCAGTACTTC
TRBJ2-7 | TRBV7-8 | . | . | CASSSYGSSEQYF | TGTGCCAGCAGCTCCTACGGGTCTAGCGAGCAGTACTTC
TRBJ1-2 | TRBV5-4 | . | once | CASSSGDLRGGYTF | TGTGCCAGCAGCTCTGGGGACCTGAGGGGTGGCTACACCTTC
TRBJ1-5 | TRBV15 | . | . | CATSVTDGSQHF | TGTGCCACCAGCGTAACGGACGGCAGCCAGCATTTT
TRBJ2-1 | TRBV30 | . | . | CAWSEGVSSYNEQFF | TGTGCCTGGAGTGAGGGCGTTAGCTCCTACAATGAGCAGTTCTTC
TRBJ2-1 | TRBV5-4 | . | . | CASNTGGGTYNEQFF | TGTGCCAGCAACACTGGTGGCGGGACCTACAATGAGCAGTTCTTC
TRBJ2-4 | TRBV11-2 | . | once | CASSSDRVLAKNIQYF | TGTGCCAGCAGCTCAGATCGAGTTTTGGCCAAAAACATTCAGTACTTC
TRBJ2-2 | TRBV19 | TRBD1 | . | CASSKDRTGGVTGELFF | TGTGCCAGTAGTAAAGACCGGACAGGGGGTGTAACCGGGGAGCTGTTTTTT
TRBJ1-2 | TRBV5-1 | . | . | CASSEGSAGLNYGYTF | TGCGCCAGCAGTGAAGGGAGTGCAGGGCTGAACTATGGCTACACCTTC
TRBJ1-1 | TRBV6-5 | . | few | CASSYGVGTEAFF | TGTGCCAGCAGTTATGGGGTAGGCACTGAAGCTTTCTTT